This T cell receptor (beta chain) was captured in a study of T and B cells in COVID-19 patients. Study background: 18 of 20 active-infection patients had comorbidities associated with unfavorable COVID-19 outcome. Broader study findings: Sorted SARS-CoV-2-responsive or tetramer+ T cells and CD4+, regulatory and CD8+ subsets were not yet sequenced. The recovered cohort had roughly 2,400 exclusive TCR clusters, including just over 30 low generation probability clusters.

CDR3 length: 15 residues. V gave up 7 bases and J gave up 7 bases, with 19 bases separating them. This clonotype is classed as medium-sized. Its target is unknown. Blood genomic DNA input for TRB amplification was about 240-550 ng. Multiplex PCR with BIOMED2 TRB-A/B primer pools amplified TRB rearrangements. TCRdb recomputed calls from the multiplex PCR reads with MiXCR, one row per CDR3 protein. This table holds 600 or so distinct CDR3 sequences, roughly a fifth found once. The TCR originated in a human donor with active COVID-19. The gene calls are TRBV12-3 or TRBV12-4 and TRBJ2-2; D possibly corresponds to TRBD1 (6 bases). What was sequenced was blood. Here the CDR3 reads CASILSGAGGGELFF. Written as DNA, the CDR3 is TGTGCCAGCATCCTATCAGGGGCCGGCGGCGGGGAGCTGTTTTTT.